This TCR beta chain was recovered during a study of post-analysis software for immune sequencing data. General study points: With F measure, samples from one preparation batch clustered together strongly. Patients had higher frequencies than controls of roughly five TRBV segments, including TRBV5-6, TRBV5-1 and TRBV20-1.

This clonotype was detected a few times. Its antigen is not known. J lost 17 bases, V lost 4 bases, and 6 bases had no gene match. This CDR3 contains 11 residues. Germline values: CDR1 DFQATT, CDR2 SNEGSKA (reference sequence). Unique molecular identifiers featured in each of the TCR beta cDNA libraries. TCRdb ran MiXCR on the PCR reads and lists one entry per CDR3 protein. The sample yields hundreds of thousands of distinct CDR3 sequences, 25% to 30% seen once. V gene TRBV20-1 combines with J gene TRBJ2-6; the match to TRBD1 covers 9 bases. Sequenced input: blood. This TCR was recovered from a girl under 18 with multiple sclerosis. CDR3 amino acids: CSANRDRALTF. The CDR3, as DNA: TGCAGTGCTAACCGGGACAGGGCTTTGACTTTC.